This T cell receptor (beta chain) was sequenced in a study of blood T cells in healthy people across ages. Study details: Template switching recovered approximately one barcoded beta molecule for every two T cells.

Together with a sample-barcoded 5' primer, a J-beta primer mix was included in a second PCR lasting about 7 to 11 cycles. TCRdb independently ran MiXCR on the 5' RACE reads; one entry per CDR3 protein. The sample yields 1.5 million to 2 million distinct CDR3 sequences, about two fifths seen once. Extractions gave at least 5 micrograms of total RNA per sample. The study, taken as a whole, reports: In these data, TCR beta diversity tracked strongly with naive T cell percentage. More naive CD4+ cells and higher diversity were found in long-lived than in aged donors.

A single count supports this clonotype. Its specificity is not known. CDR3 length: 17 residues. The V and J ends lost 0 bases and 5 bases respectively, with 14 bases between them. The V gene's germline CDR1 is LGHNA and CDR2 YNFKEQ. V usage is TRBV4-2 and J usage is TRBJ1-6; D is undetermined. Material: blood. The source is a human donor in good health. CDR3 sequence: CASSQDLGSLDNSPLHF. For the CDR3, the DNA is TGTGCCAGCAGCCAAGATTTGGGCAGCCTCGATAATTCACCCCTCCACTTT.